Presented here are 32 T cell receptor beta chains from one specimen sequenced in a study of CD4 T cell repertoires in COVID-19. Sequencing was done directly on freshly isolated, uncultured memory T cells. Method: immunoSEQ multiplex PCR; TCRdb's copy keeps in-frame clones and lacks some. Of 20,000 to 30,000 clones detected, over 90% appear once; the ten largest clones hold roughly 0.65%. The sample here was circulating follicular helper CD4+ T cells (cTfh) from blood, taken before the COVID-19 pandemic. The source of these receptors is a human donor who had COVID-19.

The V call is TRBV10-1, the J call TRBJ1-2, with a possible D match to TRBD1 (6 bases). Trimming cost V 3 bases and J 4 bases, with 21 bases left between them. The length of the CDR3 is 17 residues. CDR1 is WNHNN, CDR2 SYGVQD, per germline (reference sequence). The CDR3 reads CASSDYRAGNLAYGYTF. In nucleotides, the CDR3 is TGCGCCAGCAGTGACTACAGGGCAGGAAATCTAGCCTATGGCTACACCTTC.

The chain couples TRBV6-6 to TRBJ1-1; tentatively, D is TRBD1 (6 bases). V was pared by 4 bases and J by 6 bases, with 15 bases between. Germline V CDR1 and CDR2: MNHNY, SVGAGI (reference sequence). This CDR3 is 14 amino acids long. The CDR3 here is CASSFQGMDAEAFF. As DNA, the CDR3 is TGTGCCAGCAGTTTCCAGGGGATGGACGCTGAAGCTTTCTTT.

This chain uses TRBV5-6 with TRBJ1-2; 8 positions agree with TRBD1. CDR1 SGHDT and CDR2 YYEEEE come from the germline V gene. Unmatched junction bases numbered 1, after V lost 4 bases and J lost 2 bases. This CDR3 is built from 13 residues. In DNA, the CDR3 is TGTGCCAGCAGCCGACAGGGGAACTATGGCTACACCTTC. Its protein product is CASSRQGNYGYTF.

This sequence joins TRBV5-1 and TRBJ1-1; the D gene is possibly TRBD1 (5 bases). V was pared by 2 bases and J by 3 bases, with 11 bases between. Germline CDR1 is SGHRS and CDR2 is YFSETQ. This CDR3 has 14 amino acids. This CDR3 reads CASSFFRGDTEAFF. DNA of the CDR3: TGCGCCAGCAGCTTTTTTCGGGGGGACACTGAAGCTTTCTTT.

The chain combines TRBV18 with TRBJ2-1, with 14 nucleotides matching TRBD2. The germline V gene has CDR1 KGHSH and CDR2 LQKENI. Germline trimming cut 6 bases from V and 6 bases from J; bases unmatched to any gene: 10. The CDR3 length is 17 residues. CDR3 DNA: TGTGCCAGCTCCCCCGGGACTAGCGGGAGCGCCGGCAATGAGCAGTTCTTC. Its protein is CASSPGTSGSAGNEQFF.

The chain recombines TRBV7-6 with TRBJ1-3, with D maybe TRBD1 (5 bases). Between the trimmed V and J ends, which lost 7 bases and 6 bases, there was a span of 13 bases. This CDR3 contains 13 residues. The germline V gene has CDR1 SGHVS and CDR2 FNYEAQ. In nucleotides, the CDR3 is TGTGCCAGCACCGGGGGGAGACCAAACACCATATATTTT. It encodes CASTGGRPNTIYF.

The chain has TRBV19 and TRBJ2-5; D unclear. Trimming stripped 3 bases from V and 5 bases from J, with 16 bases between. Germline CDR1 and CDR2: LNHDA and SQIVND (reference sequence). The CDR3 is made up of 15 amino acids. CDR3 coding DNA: TGTGCCAGTAGTATTTCACGGTTACCGTTGGAGACCCAGTACTTC. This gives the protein CASSISRLPLETQYF.

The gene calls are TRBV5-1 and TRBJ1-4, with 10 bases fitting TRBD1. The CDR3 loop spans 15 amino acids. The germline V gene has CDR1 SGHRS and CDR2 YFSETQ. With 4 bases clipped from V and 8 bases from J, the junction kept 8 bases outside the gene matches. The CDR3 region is CASSPGDRGREKLFF. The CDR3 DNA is TGCGCCAGCAGCCCGGGGGACAGGGGAAGGGAAAAACTGTTTTTT.

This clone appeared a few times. CDR3 DNA sequence: TGTGCCTGGAATACGGCGGGCGGAGGCGAGCAGTACTTC. Protein: CAWNTAGGGEQYF. The chain couples TRBV30 to TRBJ2-7; perhaps TRBD2 as D (5 bases). The CDR3 is made up of 13 amino acids. V lost 4 bases and J lost 6, with 16 bases in between. Germline V gene lookup returns CDR1 GTSNPN and CDR2 SVGIG (reference sequence).

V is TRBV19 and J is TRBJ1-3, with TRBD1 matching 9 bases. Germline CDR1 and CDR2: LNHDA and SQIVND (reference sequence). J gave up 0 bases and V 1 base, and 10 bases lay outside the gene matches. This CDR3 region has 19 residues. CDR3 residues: CASSIGRWDRARSGNTIYF. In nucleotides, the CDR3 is TGTGCCAGTAGTATAGGAAGATGGGACAGGGCCCGCTCTGGAAACACCATATATTTT.

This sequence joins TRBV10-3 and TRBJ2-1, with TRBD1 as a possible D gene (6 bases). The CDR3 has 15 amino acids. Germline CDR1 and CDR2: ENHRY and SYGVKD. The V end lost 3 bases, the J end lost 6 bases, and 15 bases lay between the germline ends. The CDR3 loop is CAISEGAVGGNEQFF. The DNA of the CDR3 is TGTGCCATCAGTGAAGGGGCAGTAGGGGGCAATGAGCAGTTCTTC.

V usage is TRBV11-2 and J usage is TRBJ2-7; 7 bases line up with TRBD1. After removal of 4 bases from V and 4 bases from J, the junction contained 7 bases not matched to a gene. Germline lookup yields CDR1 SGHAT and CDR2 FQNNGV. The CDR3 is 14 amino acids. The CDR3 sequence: CASSSHRGRYEQYF. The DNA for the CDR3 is TGTGCCAGCAGCTCTCACAGGGGACGTTACGAGCAGTACTTC.

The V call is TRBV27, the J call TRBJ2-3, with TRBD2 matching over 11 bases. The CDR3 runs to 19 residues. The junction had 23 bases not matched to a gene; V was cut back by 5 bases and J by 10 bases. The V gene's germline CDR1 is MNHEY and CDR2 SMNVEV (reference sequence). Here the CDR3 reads CASSPPGLAELGRLTSQYF. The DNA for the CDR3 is TGTGCCAGCAGTCCTCCGGGACTAGCGGAGTTGGGGCGCCTGACGTCGCAGTATTTT.

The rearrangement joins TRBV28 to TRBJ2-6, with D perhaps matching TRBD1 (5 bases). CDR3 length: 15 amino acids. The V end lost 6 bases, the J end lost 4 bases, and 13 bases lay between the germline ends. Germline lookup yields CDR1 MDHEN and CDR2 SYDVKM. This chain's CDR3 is CASRIQGAGANVLTF. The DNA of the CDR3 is TGTGCCAGCAGAATTCAGGGTGCCGGGGCCAACGTCCTGACTTTC.

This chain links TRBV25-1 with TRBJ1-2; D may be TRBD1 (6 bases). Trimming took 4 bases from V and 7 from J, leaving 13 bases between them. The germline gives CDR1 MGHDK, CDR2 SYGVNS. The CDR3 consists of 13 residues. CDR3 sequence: CASSVGGASGYTF. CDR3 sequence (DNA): TGTGCCAGCAGTGTCGGGGGGGCTAGTGGCTACACCTTC.

Here the CDR3 DNA reads TGCGCCAGCAGCCTTCAGGGGCTAGAGGAAGAGACCCAGTACTTC. As protein: CASSLQGLEEETQYF. The chain links TRBV4-1 to TRBJ2-5; D is possibly TRBD1 (6 bases). The CDR3 extends over 15 amino acids. Germline V gene lookup returns CDR1 MGHRA and CDR2 YSYEKL. V was trimmed by 4 bases and J by 3 bases, leaving 15 bases between them.

CDR3 nucleotide sequence: TGTGCCAGCAGCCAACAACAGGGATCGGGGGGAAACACCATATATTTT. Its protein is CASSQQQGSGGNTIYF. The chain uses TRBV4-2 and TRBJ1-3, with D maybe TRBD1 (6 bases). Looked up from germline, CDR1 is LGHNA and CDR2 is YNFKEQ. The CDR3 consists of 16 residues. Between the trimmed V and J ends, which lost 2 bases and 4 bases, there was a span of 15 bases.

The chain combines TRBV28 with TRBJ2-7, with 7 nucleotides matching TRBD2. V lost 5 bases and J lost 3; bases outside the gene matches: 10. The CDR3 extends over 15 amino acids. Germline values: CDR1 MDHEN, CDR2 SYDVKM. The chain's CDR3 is CASSPGHGGYYEQYF. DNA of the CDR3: TGTGCCAGCAGTCCTGGACACGGGGGGTACTACGAGCAGTACTTC.

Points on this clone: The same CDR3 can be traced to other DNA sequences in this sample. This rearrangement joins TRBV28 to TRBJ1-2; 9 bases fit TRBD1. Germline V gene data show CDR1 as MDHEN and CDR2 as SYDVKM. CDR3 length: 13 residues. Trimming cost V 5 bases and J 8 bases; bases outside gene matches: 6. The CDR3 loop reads CASSLGTGNGYTF. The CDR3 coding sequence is TGTGCCAGCAGTCTCGGGACAGGGAACGGCTACACCTTC.

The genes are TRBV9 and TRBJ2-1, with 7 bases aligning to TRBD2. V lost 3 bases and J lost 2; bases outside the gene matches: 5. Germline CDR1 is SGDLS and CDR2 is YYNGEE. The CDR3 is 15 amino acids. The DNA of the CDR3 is TGTGCCAGCAGCGAGGGCGGGAGTGCCTACAATGAGCAGTTCTTC. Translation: CASSEGGSAYNEQFF.

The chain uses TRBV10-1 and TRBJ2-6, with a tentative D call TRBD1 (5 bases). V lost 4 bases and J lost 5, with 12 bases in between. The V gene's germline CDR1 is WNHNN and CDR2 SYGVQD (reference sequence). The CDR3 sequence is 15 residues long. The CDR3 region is CASSVGQSRANVLTF. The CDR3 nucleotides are TGCGCCAGCAGTGTGGGGCAAAGTCGGGCCAACGTCCTGACTTTC.

The CDR3 DNA follows: TGTGCCAGCAGGGTCGAGGCCGCAACTAATGAAAAACTGTTTTTT. Protein product: CASRVEAATNEKLFF. This sequence joins TRBV2 and TRBJ1-4; D is undetermined. Per germline, CDR1 SNHLY and CDR2 FYNNEI. The CDR3 loop spans 15 amino acids. The germline V and J ends were trimmed by 6 bases and 0 bases, with 11 bases remaining between them. The full variable domain, its missing parts supplied by reference TRBV2 and TRBJ1-4, is EPEVTQTPSHQVTQMGQEVILRCVPISNHLYFYWYRQILGQKVEFLVSFYNNEISEKSEIFDDQFSVERPDGSNFTLKIRSTKLEDSAMYFCASRVEAATNEKLFFGSGTQLSVL.

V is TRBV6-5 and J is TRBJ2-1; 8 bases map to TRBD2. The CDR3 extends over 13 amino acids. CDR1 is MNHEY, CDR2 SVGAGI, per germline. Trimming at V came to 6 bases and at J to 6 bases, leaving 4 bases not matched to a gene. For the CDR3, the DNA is TGTGCCAGCAGATGGGGGACTAGCAATGAGCAGTTCTTC. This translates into CASRWGTSNEQFF.

The CDR3 loop reads CASSTGDNYGYTF. The CDR3 DNA reads as TGTGCCAGTAGTACCGGGGATAACTATGGCTACACCTTC. The V and J genes are TRBV19 and TRBJ1-2; D remains ambiguous. CDR3 size: 13 residues. Trimming stripped 4 bases from V and 1 base from J, with 7 bases between. Looked up from germline, CDR1 is LNHDA and CDR2 is SQIVND (reference sequence).

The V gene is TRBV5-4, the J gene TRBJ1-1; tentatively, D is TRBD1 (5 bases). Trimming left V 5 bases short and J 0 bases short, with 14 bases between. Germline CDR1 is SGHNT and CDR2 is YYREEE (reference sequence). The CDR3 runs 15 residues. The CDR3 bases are TGTGCCAGCAGTTTTAGGTTACAGGTGAACACTGAAGCTTTCTTT. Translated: CASSFRLQVNTEAFF.

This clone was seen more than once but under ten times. This CDR3 reads CAIIPGGTGELFF. The CDR3 DNA sequence: TGTGCCATCATCCCCGGAGGGACCGGGGAGCTGTTTTTT. The J gene is TRBJ2-2, the V gene TRBV10-3; TRBD2 might be the D (6 bases). This CDR3 is built from 13 residues. CDR1 is ENHRY and CDR2 is SYGVKD in the germline V gene. V was shortened by 7 bases and J by 5 bases, with 11 bases between the two germline ends.

CDR3 amino acids: CASSEFGAGAGNIQYF. In DNA, the CDR3 is TGTGCCAGCAGTGAATTCGGCGCAGGGGCCGGAAACATTCAGTACTTC. The chain joins TRBV6-1 to TRBJ2-4; a weak D match, TRBD1 (6 bases). The CDR3 loop spans 16 amino acids. V was trimmed by 2 bases and J by 6 bases, leaving 17 bases between them. Per the germline V gene, CDR1 is MNHNS and CDR2 is SASEGT.

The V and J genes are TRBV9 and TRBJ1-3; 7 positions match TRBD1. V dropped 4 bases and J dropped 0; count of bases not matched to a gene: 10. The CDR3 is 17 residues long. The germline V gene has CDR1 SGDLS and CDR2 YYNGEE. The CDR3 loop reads CASSSSPQGVSGNTIYF. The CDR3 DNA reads TGTGCCAGCAGCTCCTCCCCCCAGGGGGTCTCTGGAAACACCATATATTTT.

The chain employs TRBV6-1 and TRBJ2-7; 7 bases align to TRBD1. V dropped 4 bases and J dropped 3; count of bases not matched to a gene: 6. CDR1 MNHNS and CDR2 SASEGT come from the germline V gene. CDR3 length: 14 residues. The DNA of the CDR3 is TGTGCCAGCAGTGGGAGACAGGGCGACTACGAGCAGTACTTC. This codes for CASSGRQGDYEQYF.

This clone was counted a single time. The CDR3 DNA follows: TGCGCCAGCAGCCCGGATGGACTAGCGGGGTACGAGCAGTACTTC. Protein sequence: CASSPDGLAGYEQYF. V usage is TRBV4-1 and J usage is TRBJ2-7; 12 bases map to TRBD2. V trimming: 4 bases; J trimming: 4 bases; junction bases outside the gene matches: 5. The CDR3 extends over 15 amino acids. CDR1 is MGHRA, CDR2 YSYEKL, per germline.

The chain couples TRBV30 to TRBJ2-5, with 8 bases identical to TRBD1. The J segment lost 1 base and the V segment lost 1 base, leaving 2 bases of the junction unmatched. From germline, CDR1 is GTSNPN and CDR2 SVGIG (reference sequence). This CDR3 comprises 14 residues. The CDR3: CAWSEDRVQETQYF. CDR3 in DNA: TGTGCCTGGAGTGAGGACAGGGTCCAAGAGACCCAGTACTTC.

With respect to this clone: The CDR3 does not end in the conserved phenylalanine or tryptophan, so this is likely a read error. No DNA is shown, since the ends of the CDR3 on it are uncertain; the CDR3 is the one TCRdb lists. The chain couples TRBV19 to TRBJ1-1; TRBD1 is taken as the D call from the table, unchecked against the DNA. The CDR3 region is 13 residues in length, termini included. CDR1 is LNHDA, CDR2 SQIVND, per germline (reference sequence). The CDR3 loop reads CASSQSDRTFRLM.